The 11 T cell receptor beta chains given below trace back to one sample, sequenced in a study of blood T cell repertoires in COVID-19. TCRdb's copy holds only in-frame clones and misses some; the assay was immunoSEQ multiplex PCR. This sample has roughly 53,000 clones, with approximately 84% found just once. The sequenced material came from peripheral blood. The origin of the receptors is a human donor in a cohort sampled during active COVID-19.

The chain recombines TRBV12-5 with TRBJ1-5; 7 nucleotides agree with TRBD1. CDR3 length: 16 residues. Unmatched junction bases numbered 8, after V lost 0 bases and J lost 6 bases. Germline V CDR1 and CDR2: LGHNT, FRNRAP. The CDR3 region is CASGLVTGILFQPQHF. The CDR3, as DNA: TGTGCTAGTGGTTTGGTGACAGGGATATTATTTCAGCCCCAGCATTTT.

V usage is TRBV15 and J usage is TRBJ2-7, with 8 bases matching TRBD1. The CDR3 runs 15 residues. The germline V gene encodes CDR1 LNHNV and CDR2 YYDKDF (reference sequence). After removal of 4 bases from V and 0 bases from J, the junction contained 5 bases not matched to a gene. CDR3 sequence reads: CATSINRGNSYEQYF. CDR3 bases: TGTGCCACCAGCATAAACAGGGGGAACTCCTACGAGCAGTACTTC.

This chain links TRBV5-1 with TRBJ2-7; D not certain. The germline V gene has CDR1 SGHRS and CDR2 YFSETQ. The CDR3 is 14 amino acids. V was shortened by 0 bases and J by 1 base, with 8 bases between the two germline ends. The DNA for the CDR3 is TGCGCCAGCAGCTTGGGTTTTAGTTCCTACGAGCAGTACTTC. Protein sequence: CASSLGFSSYEQYF.

V is TRBV11-2 and J is TRBJ2-1; TRBD1 matches 7 bases. V trimming: 4 bases; J trimming: 7 bases; junction bases outside the gene matches: 10. Germline assignment: CDR1 SGHAT and CDR2 FQNNGV. This CDR3 contains 15 residues. The CDR3 DNA follows: TGTGCCAGCAGCTCTGGACCGACAGGGTATAATGAGCAGTTCTTC. The encoded protein is CASSSGPTGYNEQFF.

This chain links TRBV18 with TRBJ1-1; 10 bases are a match to TRBD1. Germline CDR1 and CDR2: KGHSH and LQKENI. The CDR3 covers 15 residues. After removal of 5 bases from V and 1 base from J, the junction contained 4 bases not matched to a gene. CDR3 sequence: CASSTRQGANTEAFF. The CDR3, as DNA: TGTGCCAGCTCAACCCGACAGGGGGCGAACACTGAAGCTTTCTTT. Together with reference TRBV18 and TRBJ1-1, the CDR3 gives the full variable domain: NAGVMQNPRHLVRRRGQEARLRCSPMKGHSHVYWYRQLPEEGLKFMVYLQKENIIDESGMPKERFSAEFPKEGPSILRIQQVVRGDSAAYFCASSTRQGANTEAFFGQGTRLTVV.

This rearrangement joins TRBV27 to TRBJ2-1, with no clear D. This CDR3 region has 18 residues. Per the germline V gene, CDR1 is MNHEY and CDR2 is SMNVEV (reference sequence). V was trimmed by 2 bases and J by 7 bases, leaving 24 bases between them. The CDR3 is CASSLRWQRELIANEQFF. The CDR3 region has the DNA TGTGCCAGCAGTTTACGGTGGCAGCGCGAGCTCATTGCGAATGAGCAGTTCTTC.

This clone showed up just a few times. The chain joins TRBV28 to TRBJ2-7, with a weak D call TRBD1 (6 bases). CDR1 is MDHEN and CDR2 is SYDVKM in the germline V gene. V lost 7 bases to trimming and J lost 0 bases, with 13 bases between them. The CDR3 runs to 14 residues. CDR3 sequence: CASNRQGYSYEQYF. Here the CDR3 DNA reads TGTGCCAGCAATCGGCAGGGGTACTCCTACGAGCAGTACTTC.

V gene TRBV30 combines with J gene TRBJ1-2; D is uncertain. Trimming shortened V by 7 bases and J by 4 bases, and 10 bases separated the two germline ends. Germline-derived CDR1 and CDR2 are GTSNPN and SVGIG (reference sequence). This CDR3 is 11 amino acids long. The CDR3 protein is CASTILYGYTF. The CDR3 nucleotides are TGTGCCTCTACTATTCTCTATGGCTACACCTTC.

This chain connects TRBV11-3 to TRBJ2-2, with TRBD2 matching over 10 bases. Trimming took 0 bases from V and 6 from J; bases not matched to a gene: 16. The germline V gene encodes CDR1 SGHNT and CDR2 YENEEA. The CDR3 runs to 20 residues. CDR3 nucleotide sequence: TGTGCCAGCAGCTTAGAGTCTCTGGCTAGCGGGGGCCGGCGACCCGGGGAGCTGTTTTTT. Translation: CASSLESLASGGRRPGELFF.

This chain uses TRBV6-4 with TRBJ2-3, with a tentative D call TRBD2 (5 bases). The V gene's germline CDR1 is MRHNA and CDR2 SNTAGT. Trimming removed 3 bases from V and 3 bases from J, with 7 bases in between. The CDR3 consists of 13 residues. CDR3 amino acids: CASSERVTDTQYF. Written as DNA, the CDR3 is TGTGCCAGCAGTGAGAGGGTTACAGATACGCAGTATTTT.

V and J are TRBV3-1 (or the pseudogene TRBV3-2) and TRBJ1-6; 9 bases are a match to TRBD1. The CDR3 consists of 15 residues. Germline CDR1 reads LGHDT; CDR2 reads YNNKEL (reference sequence). V shed 5 bases and J 8 bases; nucleotides not matched to a gene: 7. The DNA for the CDR3 is TGTGCCAGCAGCTTTGGGACAGGGCGGGATTCACCCCTCCACTTT. Its translation is CASSFGTGRDSPLHF.